A selection of T cell receptor beta chains follows, all from one sample in a study of CDR3 diversity in severe acne. One entry per CDR3 protein results from TCRdb running MiXCR on the PCR reads. The data contain some 85,000 distinct CDR3 sequences, roughly 49% of them singletons. Material for sequencing was blood. Receptors originate from a male donor with severe acne vulgaris. Each CDR3 is given with its conserved first and last residue. D genes are given only for firm matches. Size is stated for part of the rows, as once, few or many counts, or as a class when the clone is expanded.

j_gene: TRBJ1-2; d_gene: TRBD1; abundance: few; v_gene: TRBV25-1; CDR3aa: CASTSAGTGQGYTF; CDR3nt: TGTGCCAGCACCTCAGCAGGGACAGGACAGGGCTACACCTTC
j_gene: TRBJ2-7; d_gene: .; abundance: .; v_gene: TRBV29-1; CDR3aa: CSVEQGRNYEQYF; CDR3nt: TGCAGCGTTGAACAGGGCCGGAATTACGAGCAGTACTTC
j_gene: TRBJ1-2; d_gene: .; abundance: .; v_gene: TRBV6-1; CDR3aa: CASSETVIFGGSYGYTF; CDR3nt: TGTGCCAGCAGTGAAACCGTAATTTTTGGAGGGTCTTATGGCTACACCTTC
j_gene: TRBJ1-5; d_gene: .; abundance: .; v_gene: TRBV6-9; CDR3aa: CASSYSDSEFNQPQHF; CDR3nt: TGTGCCAGCAGTTATTCCGACAGTGAGTTCAATCAGCCCCAGCATTTT
j_gene: TRBJ2-5; d_gene: TRBD2; abundance: .; v_gene: TRBV10-3; CDR3aa: CAISEGLAGAETQYF; CDR3nt: TGTGCCATCAGTGAAGGGCTAGCGGGAGCGGAGACCCAGTACTTC
j_gene: TRBJ2-2; d_gene: TRBD1; abundance: .; v_gene: TRBV19; CDR3aa: CASTDRGFGGELFF; CDR3nt: TGTGCCAGTACGGACAGGGGATTCGGCGGGGAGCTGTTTTTT
j_gene: TRBJ1-1; d_gene: .; abundance: .; v_gene: TRBV7-2; CDR3aa: CASSLSPRQVMNTEAFF; CDR3nt: TGTGCCAGCAGTTTGTCTCCTAGACAGGTGATGAACACTGAAGCTTTCTTT
j_gene: TRBJ1-5; d_gene: TRBD1; abundance: many; v_gene: TRBV5-6; CDR3aa: CASSTAGQVIQPQHF; CDR3nt: TGTGCCAGCAGCACCGCAGGACAGGTGATTCAGCCCCAGCATTTT
j_gene: TRBJ1-2; d_gene: .; abundance: .; v_gene: TRBV20-1; CDR3aa: CSAGDGGGAYGYTF; CDR3nt: TGCAGTGCTGGGGATGGGGGGGGGGCCTATGGCTACACCTTC
j_gene: TRBJ1-2; d_gene: .; abundance: few; v_gene: TRBV4-1; CDR3aa: CASSQALRWSDGYTF; CDR3nt: TGCGCCAGCAGCCAAGCACTGCGATGGTCGGATGGCTACACCTTC
j_gene: TRBJ1-2; d_gene: TRBD1; abundance: .; v_gene: TRBV20-1; CDR3aa: CSAGGQGIFGYTF; CDR3nt: TGCAGTGCAGGGGGACAGGGAATCTTTGGCTACACCTTC
j_gene: TRBJ2-7; d_gene: TRBD1; abundance: few; v_gene: TRBV20-1; CDR3aa: CSASAHSSTGGYEQYF; CDR3nt: TGCAGTGCTAGCGCTCATTCGTCGACAGGGGGCTACGAGCAGTACTTC
j_gene: TRBJ1-1; d_gene: TRBD1; abundance: .; v_gene: TRBV25-1; CDR3aa: CASSDRQGVKTEAFF; CDR3nt: TGTGCCAGCAGCGACCGACAGGGTGTAAAGACTGAAGCTTTCTTT
j_gene: TRBJ1-1; d_gene: .; abundance: .; v_gene: TRBV15; CDR3aa: CATSRRDVNTEAFF; CDR3nt: TGTGCCACCAGCAGGCGGGACGTGAACACTGAAGCTTTCTTT
j_gene: TRBJ2-7; d_gene: TRBD2; abundance: many; v_gene: TRBV6-1; CDR3aa: CASVDGLAGMQYF; CDR3nt: TGTGCCAGCGTGGATGGACTAGCGGGGATGCAGTACTTC
j_gene: TRBJ2-3; d_gene: TRBD2; abundance: .; v_gene: TRBV20-1; CDR3aa: CSAVSGSRADTQYF; CDR3nt: TGCAGTGCCGTTAGCGGGAGTAGGGCAGATACGCAGTATTTT
j_gene: TRBJ1-1; d_gene: .; abundance: many; v_gene: TRBV25-1; CDR3aa: CASSLGEGTEAFF; CDR3nt: TGTGCCAGCAGTCTAGGGGAGGGAACTGAAGCTTTCTTT
j_gene: TRBJ2-7; d_gene: .; abundance: many; v_gene: TRBV30; CDR3aa: CAWTSWTRSSYEQYF; CDR3nt: TGTGCCTGGACCTCGTGGACACGAAGCTCCTACGAGCAGTACTTC
j_gene: TRBJ2-1; d_gene: TRBD2; abundance: once; v_gene: TRBV29-1; CDR3aa: CSVKGLAWGEQFF; CDR3nt: TGCAGCGTTAAGGGACTAGCGTGGGGTGAGCAGTTCTTC
j_gene: TRBJ1-2; d_gene: .; abundance: .; v_gene: TRBV6-1; CDR3aa: CASSTLSLGYTF; CDR3nt: TGTGCCAGCAGCACGCTATCACTGGGCTACACCTTC
j_gene: TRBJ2-4; d_gene: TRBD2; abundance: many; v_gene: TRBV6-1; CDR3aa: CASSESLARLAGWRAKNIQYF; CDR3nt: TGTGCCAGCAGTGAAAGTTTGGCCCGACTAGCGGGATGGAGGGCCAAAAACATTCAGTACTTC
j_gene: TRBJ1-5; d_gene: .; abundance: few; v_gene: TRBV18; CDR3aa: CASSPNGQGNNQPQHF; CDR3nt: TGTGCCAGCTCACCAAATGGGCAGGGTAACAATCAGCCCCAGCATTTT
j_gene: TRBJ2-1; d_gene: .; abundance: .; v_gene: TRBV11-2; CDR3aa: CASSLGSEQFF; CDR3nt: TGTGCCAGCAGCTTAGGTAGTGAGCAGTTCTTC
j_gene: TRBJ1-4; d_gene: .; abundance: many; v_gene: TRBV20-1; CDR3aa: CSARQEINEKLFF; CDR3nt: TGCAGTGCCAGACAGGAGATAAATGAAAAACTGTTTTTT
j_gene: TRBJ2-5; d_gene: .; abundance: .; v_gene: TRBV20-1; CDR3aa: CSARDTGQETQYF; CDR3nt: TGCAGTGCTAGAGATACAGGACAAGAGACCCAGTACTTC
j_gene: TRBJ1-2; d_gene: .; abundance: .; v_gene: TRBV5-8; CDR3aa: CANSLPGHGRNYGYTF; CDR3nt: TGTGCCAACAGCTTGCCGGGACATGGCCGAAACTATGGCTACACCTTC
j_gene: TRBJ1-3; d_gene: .; abundance: many; v_gene: TRBV4-1; CDR3aa: CASSPEDWVQGNTIYF; CDR3nt: TGCGCCAGCAGCCCCGAGGACTGGGTTCAGGGAAACACCATATATTTT
j_gene: TRBJ2-7; d_gene: .; abundance: .; v_gene: TRBV7-9; CDR3aa: CASSSSSSRAGPHEQYF; CDR3nt: TGTGCCAGCAGCTCATCTAGCAGTCGGGCAGGGCCTCACGAGCAGTACTTC
j_gene: TRBJ2-5; d_gene: TRBD1; abundance: .; v_gene: TRBV2; CDR3aa: CASRAGTGVSETQYF; CDR3nt: TGTGCCAGCAGAGCCGGGACAGGGGTTAGCGAGACCCAGTACTTC
j_gene: TRBJ2-4; d_gene: TRBD2; abundance: .; v_gene: TRBV29-1; CDR3aa: CSVMGGRGVPNIQYF; CDR3nt: TGCAGCGTTATGGGGGGGAGGGGAGTGCCGAACATTCAGTACTTC
j_gene: TRBJ2-2; d_gene: .; abundance: .; v_gene: TRBV25-1; CDR3aa: CASSESTIEYYSGELFF; CDR3nt: TGTGCCAGCAGTGAATCCACCATTGAGTATTATTCCGGGGAGCTGTTTTTT
j_gene: TRBJ1-1; d_gene: .; abundance: few; v_gene: TRBV11-2; CDR3aa: CASSLEPGVNTEAFF; CDR3nt: TGTGCCAGCAGCTTAGAGCCAGGGGTGAACACTGAAGCTTTCTTT
j_gene: TRBJ2-4; d_gene: .; abundance: .; v_gene: TRBV6-4; CDR3aa: CASSDSSGAKNIQYF; CDR3nt: TGTGCCAGCAGTGACAGCTCTGGGGCCAAAAACATTCAGTACTTC
j_gene: TRBJ2-2; d_gene: .; abundance: many; v_gene: TRBV6-1; CDR3aa: CASDNRASDTGELFF; CDR3nt: TGTGCCAGCGATAACAGGGCGTCGGACACCGGGGAGCTGTTTTTT
j_gene: TRBJ2-7; d_gene: .; abundance: .; v_gene: TRBV7-8; CDR3aa: CASSLNSGPVEEQYF; CDR3nt: TGTGCCAGCAGCCTTAATTCCGGGCCCGTTGAAGAGCAGTACTTC
j_gene: TRBJ1-3; d_gene: .; abundance: few; v_gene: TRBV19; CDR3aa: CASRKWRYSGNTIYF; CDR3nt: TGTGCCAGTAGGAAATGGCGGTACTCTGGAAACACCATATATTTT
j_gene: TRBJ2-7; d_gene: .; abundance: .; v_gene: TRBV15; CDR3aa: CATSRESPGTGEQYF; CDR3nt: TGTGCCACCAGCAGAGAAAGTCCGGGAACCGGCGAGCAGTACTTC
j_gene: TRBJ2-7; d_gene: .; abundance: many; v_gene: TRBV2; CDR3aa: CASSLLGEYWKTYEQYF; CDR3nt: TGTGCCAGCAGCCTCTTGGGGGAGTACTGGAAAACCTACGAGCAGTACTTC
j_gene: TRBJ1-5; d_gene: .; abundance: .; v_gene: TRBV7-9; CDR3aa: CASSQLNQPQHF; CDR3nt: TGTGCCAGCAGCCAACTGAATCAGCCCCAGCATTTT
j_gene: TRBJ2-1; d_gene: .; abundance: few; v_gene: TRBV19; CDR3aa: CASSIGLARGLWNEQFF; CDR3nt: TGTGCCAGTAGTATAGGTCTAGCGAGAGGATTGTGGAATGAGCAGTTCTTC
j_gene: TRBJ2-5; d_gene: .; abundance: many; v_gene: TRBV19; CDR3aa: CASSIGQQETQYF; CDR3nt: TGTGCCAGTAGTATCGGACAGCAAGAGACCCAGTACTTC
j_gene: TRBJ2-5; d_gene: TRBD1; abundance: .; v_gene: TRBV15; CDR3aa: CATSRDQGEETQYF; CDR3nt: TGTGCCACCAGCAGAGATCAGGGGGAGGAGACCCAGTACTTC
j_gene: TRBJ2-7; d_gene: .; abundance: .; v_gene: TRBV6-6; CDR3aa: CASSYFKGREQYF; CDR3nt: TGTGCCAGCAGTTACTTTAAAGGACGCGAGCAGTACTTC
j_gene: TRBJ2-7; d_gene: TRBD1; abundance: .; v_gene: TRBV4-2; CDR3aa: CASSPPGTGLYEQYF; CDR3nt: TGTGCCAGCAGCCCACCCGGGACAGGGCTTTACGAGCAGTACTTC
j_gene: TRBJ2-7; d_gene: TRBD2; abundance: .; v_gene: TRBV4-3; CDR3aa: CASSQERGATYEQYF; CDR3nt: TGCGCCAGCAGCCAAGAGCGGGGGGCCACCTACGAGCAGTACTTC
j_gene: TRBJ1-6; d_gene: .; abundance: .; v_gene: TRBV7-2; CDR3aa: CASSLREGPLPLHF; CDR3nt: TGTGCCAGCAGCCTAAGGGAGGGCCCTCTACCCCTCCACTTT
j_gene: TRBJ1-5; d_gene: .; abundance: many; v_gene: TRBV12-3/TRBV12-4; CDR3aa: CASSLNKGQPQHF; CDR3nt: TGTGCCAGCAGTTTAAATAAGGGACAGCCCCAGCATTTT
j_gene: TRBJ2-7; d_gene: .; abundance: .; v_gene: TRBV2; CDR3aa: CASSEPGQASEQYF; CDR3nt: TGTGCCAGCAGTGAACCGGGACAAGCGTCCGAGCAGTACTTC
j_gene: TRBJ1-5; d_gene: TRBD1; abundance: many; v_gene: TRBV15; CDR3aa: CATSRTGAPNQPQHF; CDR3nt: TGTGCCACCAGCAGGACAGGGGCTCCCAATCAGCCCCAGCATTTT
j_gene: TRBJ1-1; d_gene: .; abundance: few; v_gene: TRBV12-3/TRBV12-4; CDR3aa: CASSLGIERGRAEAFF; CDR3nt: TGTGCCAGCAGTTTAGGGATTGAACGGGGGCGCGCTGAAGCTTTCTTT
j_gene: TRBJ1-6; d_gene: .; abundance: .; v_gene: TRBV10-3; CDR3aa: CATAQGGSSYNSPLHF; CDR3nt: TGTGCCACCGCACAGGGAGGAAGCTCCTATAATTCACCCCTCCACTTT
j_gene: TRBJ2-3; d_gene: TRBD2; abundance: .; v_gene: TRBV20-1; CDR3aa: CSARGTSGRANTQYF; CDR3nt: TGCAGTGCTAGAGGGACTAGCGGGAGGGCGAATACGCAGTATTTT
j_gene: TRBJ1-4; d_gene: .; abundance: .; v_gene: TRBV7-9; CDR3aa: CASSPQGATNEKLFF; CDR3nt: TGTGCCAGCAGCCCCCAGGGAGCAACTAATGAAAAACTGTTTTTT